This paragraph covers one T cell receptor (beta chain) sequence. Its antigen remains unidentified. Since a much larger clone is just one base distant, this may be a read error. The sorted Tregs were CD4+CD25+CD127-/low cells. This CDR3 is 14 amino acids long. The V gene's germline CDR1 is SQVTM and CDR2 ANQGSEA. TCRdb ran MiXCR on the 5' RACE reads and lists one entry per CDR3 protein. Of roughly 30,000 distinct CDR3 sequences listed, roughly a quarter are singletons. Study findings and constraints: The TCR gene usage of tumor memory CD4+ T cells clustered together with blood and lymph node memory CD4+ cells and with lymph node naive CD4+ cells.

The sample was tumor-infiltrating Tregs sorted from the breast tumor. The receptor's source is a female donor with breast cancer. The chain recombines TRBV29-1 with TRBJ2-7, with a weak D call TRBD1 (7 bases). The CDR3 DNA reads as TGCAGCGTCGCCCCCAGGGGGGAGTCCTGCGAGCAGTACTTC. Its protein is CSVAPRGESCEQYF.